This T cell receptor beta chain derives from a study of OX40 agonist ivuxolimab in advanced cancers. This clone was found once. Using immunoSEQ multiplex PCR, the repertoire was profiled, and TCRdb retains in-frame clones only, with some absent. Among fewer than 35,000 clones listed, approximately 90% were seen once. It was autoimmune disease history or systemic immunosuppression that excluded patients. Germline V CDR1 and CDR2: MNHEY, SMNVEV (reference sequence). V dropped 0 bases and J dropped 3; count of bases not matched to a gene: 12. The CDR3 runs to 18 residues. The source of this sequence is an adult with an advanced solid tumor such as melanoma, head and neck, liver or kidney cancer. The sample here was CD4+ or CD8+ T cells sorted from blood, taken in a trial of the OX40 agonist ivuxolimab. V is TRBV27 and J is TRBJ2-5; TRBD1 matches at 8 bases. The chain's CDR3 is CASSLSTLIGQGKETQYF. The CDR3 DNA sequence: TGTGCCAGCAGTTTATCGACGTTAATAGGACAGGGTAAAGAGACCCAGTACTTC.